The clone carrying this TCR beta chain was seen a few times. The data were obtained in a study of cytomegalovirus exposure and HLA in healthy donors. Across the whole study: Among 150 million to 200 million T cells, an earlier analysis found roughly 110 million unique TCR beta sequences.

V was clipped by 2 bases and J by 1 base, with 5 bases between them. The CDR3 is 13 amino acids. The V gene's germline CDR1 is SGHNT and CDR2 YENEEA. The PCR had 60 Vbeta and 13 Jbeta primers. Clones were sequenced by immunoSEQ multiplex PCR, and TCRdb holds only the in-frame ones, with some missing. The data show about 200,000 clones, with around 85% seen just once and 2.3% held by the top ten. Source material: PBMCs. The rearrangement joins TRBV11-3 to TRBJ1-1; D is unclear. This TCR derives from a woman aged 45-65 years in good health and CMV-seronegative. The CDR3: CASSLTRNTEAFF. In nucleotides, the CDR3 is TGTGCCAGCAGCTTAACACGGAACACTGAAGCTTTCTTT.